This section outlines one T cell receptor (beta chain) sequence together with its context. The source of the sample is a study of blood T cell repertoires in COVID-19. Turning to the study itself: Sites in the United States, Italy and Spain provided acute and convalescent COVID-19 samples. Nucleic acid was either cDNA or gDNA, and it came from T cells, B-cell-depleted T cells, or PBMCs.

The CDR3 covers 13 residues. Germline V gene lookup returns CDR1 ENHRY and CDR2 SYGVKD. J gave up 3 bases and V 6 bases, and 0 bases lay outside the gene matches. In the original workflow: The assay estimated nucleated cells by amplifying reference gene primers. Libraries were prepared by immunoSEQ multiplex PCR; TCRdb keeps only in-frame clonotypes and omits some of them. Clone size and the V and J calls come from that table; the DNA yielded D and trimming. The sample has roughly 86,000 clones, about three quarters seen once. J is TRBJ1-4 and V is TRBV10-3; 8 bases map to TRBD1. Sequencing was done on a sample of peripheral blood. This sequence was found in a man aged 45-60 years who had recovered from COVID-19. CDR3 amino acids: CAIRTGANEKLFF. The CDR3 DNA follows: TGTGCCATCAGGACAGGGGCTAATGAAAAACTGTTTTTT.